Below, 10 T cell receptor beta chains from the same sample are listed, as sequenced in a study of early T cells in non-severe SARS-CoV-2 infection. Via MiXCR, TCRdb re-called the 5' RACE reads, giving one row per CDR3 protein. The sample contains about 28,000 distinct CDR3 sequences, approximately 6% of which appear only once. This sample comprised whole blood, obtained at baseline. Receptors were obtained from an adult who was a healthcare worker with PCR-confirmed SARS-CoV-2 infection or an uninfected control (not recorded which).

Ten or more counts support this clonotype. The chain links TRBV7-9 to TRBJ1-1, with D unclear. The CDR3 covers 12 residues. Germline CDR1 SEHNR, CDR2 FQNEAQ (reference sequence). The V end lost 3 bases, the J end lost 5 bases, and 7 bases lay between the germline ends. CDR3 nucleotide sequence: TGTGCCAGCAGCTTTGGGCGGACTGAAGCTTTCTTT. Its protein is CASSFGRTEAFF.

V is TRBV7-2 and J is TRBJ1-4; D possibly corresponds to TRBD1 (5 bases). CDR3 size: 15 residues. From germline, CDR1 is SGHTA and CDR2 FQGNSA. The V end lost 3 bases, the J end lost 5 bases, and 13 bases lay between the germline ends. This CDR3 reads CASSLGHGTNEKLFF. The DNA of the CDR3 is TGTGCCAGCAGCTTGGGTCACGGGACCAATGAAAAACTGTTTTTT.

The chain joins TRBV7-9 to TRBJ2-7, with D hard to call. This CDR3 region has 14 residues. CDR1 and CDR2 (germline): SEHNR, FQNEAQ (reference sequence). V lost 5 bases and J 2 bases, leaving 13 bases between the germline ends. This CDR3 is CASSLSDRTYEQYF. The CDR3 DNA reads TGTGCCAGCAGCCTATCGGACCGAACCTACGAGCAGTACTTC.

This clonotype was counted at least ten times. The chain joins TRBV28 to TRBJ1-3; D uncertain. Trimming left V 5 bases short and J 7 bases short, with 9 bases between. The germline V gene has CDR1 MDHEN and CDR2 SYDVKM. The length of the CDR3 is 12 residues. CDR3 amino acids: CASSEDGNTIYF. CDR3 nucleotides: TGTGCCAGCAGTGAGGATGGGAACACCATATATTTT.

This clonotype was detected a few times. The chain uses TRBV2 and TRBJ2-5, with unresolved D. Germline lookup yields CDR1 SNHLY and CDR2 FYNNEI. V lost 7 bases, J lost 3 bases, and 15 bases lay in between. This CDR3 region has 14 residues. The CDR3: CASKFSFTEETQYF. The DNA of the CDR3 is TGTGCCAGCAAGTTTAGCTTTACGGAAGAGACCCAGTACTTC.

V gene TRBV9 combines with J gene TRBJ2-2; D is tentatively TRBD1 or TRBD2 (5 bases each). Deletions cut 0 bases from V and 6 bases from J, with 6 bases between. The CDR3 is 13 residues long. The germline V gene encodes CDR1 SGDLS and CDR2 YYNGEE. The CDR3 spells CASSVGGAGELFF. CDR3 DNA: TGTGCCAGCAGCGTAGGAGGGGCCGGGGAGCTGTTTTTT.

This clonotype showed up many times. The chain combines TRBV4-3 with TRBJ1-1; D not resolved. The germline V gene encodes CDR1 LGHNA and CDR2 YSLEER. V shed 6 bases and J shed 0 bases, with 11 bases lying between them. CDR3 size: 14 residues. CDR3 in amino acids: CASSPYIMNTEAFF. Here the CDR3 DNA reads TGCGCCAGCAGTCCGTATATCATGAACACTGAAGCTTTCTTT.

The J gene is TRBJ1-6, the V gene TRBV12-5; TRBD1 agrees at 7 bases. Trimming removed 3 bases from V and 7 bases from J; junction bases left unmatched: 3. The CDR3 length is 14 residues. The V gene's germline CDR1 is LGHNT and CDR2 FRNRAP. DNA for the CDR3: TGTGCTAGTGGTTTCGGGACAGAGAATTCACCCCTCCACTTT. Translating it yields CASGFGTENSPLHF.

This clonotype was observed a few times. The DNA of the CDR3 is TGTGCCAGCAGCCCGGGACAGAGCTACGAGCAGTACTTC. Translation: CASSPGQSYEQYF. The chain couples TRBV6-6 to TRBJ2-7, with 7 bases identical to TRBD1. The CDR3 is 13 amino acids. Unmatched junction bases numbered 5, after V lost 6 bases and J lost 3 bases. The V gene's germline CDR1 is MNHNY and CDR2 SVGAGI (reference sequence).

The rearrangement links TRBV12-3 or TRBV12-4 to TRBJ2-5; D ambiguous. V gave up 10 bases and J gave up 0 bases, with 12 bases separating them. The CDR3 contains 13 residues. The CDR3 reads CANRTANQETQYF. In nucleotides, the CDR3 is TGTGCCAACCGGACGGCGAACCAAGAGACCCAGTACTTC.